The sequence of this T cell receptor (beta chain) was determined in a study of T cell responses to AZD1222 COVID-19 vaccine. Study findings and constraints: Among those given AZD1222, only six were seropositive at baseline. Reportedly, close to half of spike-specific TCRs are directed against unmutated variant regions. Most donors were white British and more were female, and clonal diversity was possibly underestimated.

Sequencing was performed with immunoSEQ multiplex PCR; in TCRdb, only in-frame clones are kept and a portion is missing. The data show about 110,000 clones, 90% seen once. Trimming took 3 bases from V and 1 from J, leaving 6 bases between them. The length of the CDR3 is 13 residues. Germline V gene sequence: CDR1 LNHNV, CDR2 YYDKDF (reference sequence). A remark on this clone: Its antigen is still unknown.

Analysis merged second doses at about 4 or about 12 weeks. Source: peripheral blood, taken 28 days after the second AZD1222 dose. The receptor was derived from an adult who received the AZD1222 COVID-19 vaccine. The J gene is TRBJ1-1, the V gene TRBV15; D is unresolved. DNA of the CDR3: TGTGCCACCAGCAGCGACACGAACACTGAAGCTTTCTTT. This encodes CATSSDTNTEAFF.